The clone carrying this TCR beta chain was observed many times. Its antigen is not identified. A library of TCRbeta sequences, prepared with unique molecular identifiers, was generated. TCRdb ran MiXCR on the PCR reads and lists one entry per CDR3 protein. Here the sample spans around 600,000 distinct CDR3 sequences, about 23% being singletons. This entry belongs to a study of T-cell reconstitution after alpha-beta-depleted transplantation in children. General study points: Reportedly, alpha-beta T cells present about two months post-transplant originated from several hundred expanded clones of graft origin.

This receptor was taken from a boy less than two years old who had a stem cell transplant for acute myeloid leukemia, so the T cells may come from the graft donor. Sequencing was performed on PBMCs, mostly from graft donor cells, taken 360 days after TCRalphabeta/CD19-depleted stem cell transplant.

As DNA, the CDR3 is TGTGCCAGCAGAGACGGGGGTGGGTACAATGAGCAGTTCTTC. Its translation: CASRDGGGYNEQFF. The chain is built from TRBV6-2 or TRBV6-3 and TRBJ2-1; TRBD2 might be the D (6 bases). Germline lookup yields CDR1 MNHEY and CDR2 SVGEGT. This CDR3 has 14 amino acids. The V gene lost 6 bases and the J gene lost 4 bases, with 13 bases spanning the gap.